This passage covers 24 T cell receptor beta chains from one sample sequenced in a study of cytomegalovirus exposure and HLA in healthy donors. The PCR had 60 Vbeta and 13 Jbeta primers. Some clones are missing from TCRdb's copy, which holds only in-frame ones; the method was immunoSEQ multiplex PCR. The sample lists over 100,000 clones, around 70% occurring once. The sequencing sample was made of PBMCs. The receptors here all came from a woman in her 70s in good health and CMV-seropositive.

The rearrangement joins TRBV30 to TRBJ2-3; the match to TRBD2 covers 10 bases. CDR3 size: 15 residues. With V trimmed by 3 bases and J by 3 bases, 6 bases remained unmatched. The germline gives CDR1 GTSNPN, CDR2 SVGIG (reference sequence). The CDR3 sequence is CAWSTLAGFTDTQYF. CDR3 nucleotides: TGTGCCTGGAGCACACTAGCGGGATTTACAGATACGCAGTATTTT.

The V gene is TRBV29-1, the J gene TRBJ1-5; possible D gene TRBD1, 6 bases. The CDR3 has 13 amino acids. Germline V gene data show CDR1 as SQVTM and CDR2 as ANQGSEA. With 5 bases removed from V and 2 bases from J, the gap between germline ends came to 10 bases. This CDR3 is CSVWGGGNQPQHF. The DNA for the CDR3 is TGCAGCGTTTGGGGGGGCGGCAATCAGCCCCAGCATTTT.

The rearrangement uses TRBV29-1 and TRBJ1-3; D might be TRBD1 (6 bases). The CDR3 is 15 residues long. The ends were cut back, 6 bases at V and 0 bases at J, with 15 bases in the middle. Germline V gene lookup returns CDR1 SQVTM and CDR2 ANQGSEA. The CDR3 loop is CSVVTGLNSGNTIYF. The CDR3 bases are TGCAGCGTCGTCACAGGGCTCAACTCTGGAAACACCATATATTTT.

This clone was detected only a few times. This sequence joins TRBV7-8 and TRBJ2-6, with a possible D match to TRBD2 (5 bases). The CDR3 consists of 16 residues. V lost 1 base and J 2 bases, leaving 9 bases between the germline ends. CDR1 and CDR2 from the germline V gene are SGHVS and FQNEAQ. The CDR3 loop is CASSLELGAGANVLTF. As DNA, the CDR3 is TGTGCCAGCAGCTTAGAGCTGGGAGCTGGGGCCAACGTCCTGACTTTC.

The rearrangement links TRBV18 to TRBJ1-6; D may be TRBD1 (6 bases). V lost 4 bases and J lost 8, with 12 bases in between. The germline V gene has CDR1 KGHSH and CDR2 LQKENI. The length of the CDR3 is 14 residues. The CDR3 bases are TGTGCCAGCTCACAACAGGGTATGGATTCACCCCTCCACTTT. Amino acids: CASSQQGMDSPLHF.

This chain joins TRBV6-1 and TRBJ1-1; possible D gene TRBD1, 5 bases. The germline V and J ends were trimmed by 4 bases and 0 bases, with 9 bases remaining between them. Germline V gene sequence: CDR1 MNHNS, CDR2 SASEGT. The CDR3 runs to 14 residues. The CDR3 here is CASSADRLNTEAFF. The CDR3, as DNA: TGTGCCAGCAGTGCCGACAGACTGAACACTGAAGCTTTCTTT.

The rearrangement uses TRBV6-5 and TRBJ1-2; D uncertain. V lost 7 bases, J lost 8 bases, and 20 bases lay in between. Germline lookup yields CDR1 MNHEY and CDR2 SVGAGI. The CDR3 is 14 amino acids. CDR3 in amino acids: CASTPLSRGGGYTF. CDR3 DNA sequence: TGTGCCAGCACCCCCCTCTCCCGGGGTGGGGGCTACACCTTC.

This clone was recorded a few times. The rearrangement links TRBV5-6 to TRBJ1-5, with D possibly being TRBD1 (6 bases). The CDR3 loop spans 16 amino acids. In germline, CDR1 is SGHDT, CDR2 YYEEEE. The V gene lost 0 bases and the J gene lost 1 base, with 11 bases spanning the gap. The CDR3 is CASSLGGGLSNQPQHF. DNA of the CDR3: TGTGCCAGCAGCTTGGGGGGGGGCTTAAGCAATCAGCCCCAGCATTTT.

The chain employs TRBV5-1 and TRBJ2-1; 11 bases are shared with TRBD2. CDR3 length equals 18 residues. In germline, CDR1 is SGHRS, CDR2 YFSETQ. V lost 2 bases to trimming and J lost 4 bases; unmatched junction nucleotides: 11. The CDR3 DNA reads as TGCGCCAGCAGCTTTGGGTTCCCTAGCGGGGGGCCATACAATGAGCAGTTCTTC. It codes for CASSFGFPSGGPYNEQFF.

V usage is TRBV2 and J usage is TRBJ2-1, with D possibly being TRBD2 (6 bases). The CDR3 covers 13 residues. Trimming left V 6 bases short and J 6 bases short, with 12 bases between. Germline V gene data show CDR1 as SNHLY and CDR2 as FYNNEI. This CDR3 reads CASSAVGGNEQFF. The CDR3 DNA sequence: TGTGCCAGCAGCGCGGTGGGGGGCAATGAGCAGTTCTTC.

This clone has just a few counts. Other nucleotide sequences from this sample produce the same CDR3. The rearrangement uses TRBV7-9 and TRBJ1-1; 12 nucleotides agree with TRBD1. V was clipped by 1 base and J by 10 bases; unmatched bases: 1. This CDR3 has 13 amino acids. CDR1 and CDR2 (germline): SEHNR, FQNEAQ (reference sequence). Written as DNA, the CDR3 is TGTGCCAGCAGCTTAGGGGACAGGGGGCGAGCTTTCTTT. Translated: CASSLGDRGRAFF.

J is TRBJ2-2 and V is TRBV5-4; 7 bases align to TRBD1. V was clipped by 5 bases and J by 1 base; unmatched bases: 5. The CDR3 consists of 15 residues. Germline CDR1 and CDR2: SGHNT and YYREEE (reference sequence). CDR3 sequence: CASRAAGGNTGELFF. As DNA, the CDR3 is TGTGCCAGCAGAGCGGCAGGGGGGAACACCGGGGAGCTGTTTTTT.

This clone was found a few times. This chain connects TRBV2 to TRBJ2-1; 8 bases are shared with TRBD2. This CDR3 is 14 amino acids long. Germline values: CDR1 SNHLY, CDR2 FYNNEI. With V trimmed by 6 bases and J by 5 bases, 6 bases remained unmatched. This CDR3 reads CASRVSGGNNEQFF. The CDR3 DNA reads as TGTGCCAGCAGAGTCAGCGGGGGAAACAATGAGCAGTTCTTC.

The chain recombines TRBV30 with TRBJ1-1; perhaps TRBD1 as D (6 bases). V dropped 1 base and J dropped 1 base, with 10 bases sitting between them. This CDR3 has 14 residues. The germline V gene encodes CDR1 GTSNPN and CDR2 SVGIG (reference sequence). The CDR3 DNA is TGTGCCTGGAGTGACACAGGGACGAACACTGAAGCTTTCTTT. The encoded protein is CAWSDTGTNTEAFF.

This chain connects TRBV6-1 to TRBJ1-2; D gene ambiguous. CDR1 and CDR2 (germline): MNHNS, SASEGT. Trimming pared 1 base from V and 8 bases from J, leaving 8 bases between. The CDR3 spans 12 residues. Here the CDR3 reads CASSEGGIGYTF. The CDR3 DNA follows: TGTGCCAGCAGTGAAGGAGGAATAGGCTACACCTTC.

V is TRBV9 and J is TRBJ2-5; TRBD1 matches 9 bases. After removal of 2 bases from V and 5 bases from J, the junction contained 16 bases not matched to a gene. CDR1 and CDR2 from the germline V gene are SGDLS and YYNGEE. This CDR3 spans 18 amino acids. The CDR3 sequence is CASSVSQGRTGDGETQYF. In DNA, the CDR3 is TGTGCCAGCAGCGTTAGCCAAGGAAGGACAGGGGACGGGGAGACCCAGTACTTC.

V and J are TRBV5-1 and TRBJ1-5; 7 nucleotides line up with TRBD1. CDR1 and CDR2 (germline): SGHRS, YFSETQ. This CDR3 contains 16 residues. V was pared by 4 bases and J by 2 bases, with 9 bases of the junction left unmatched. CDR3 nucleotide sequence: TGCGCCAGCAGCCCGGGAGGGACAGAGGGCAATCAGCCCCAGCATTTT. It translates to CASSPGGTEGNQPQHF.

V usage is TRBV6-6 and J usage is TRBJ2-3, with 13 bases lining up with TRBD2. J gave up 2 bases and V 4 bases, and 3 bases lay outside the gene matches. The CDR3 consists of 16 residues. CDR1 and CDR2 from the germline V gene are MNHNY and SVGAGI (reference sequence). The CDR3 loop reads CASSSLAGGYTDTQYF. CDR3 nucleotide sequence: TGTGCCAGCAGTTCACTAGCGGGGGGGTACACAGATACGCAGTATTTT.

The chain has TRBV2 and TRBJ1-2, with TRBD1 matching 10 bases. The germline CDR1 and CDR2 sequences are SNHLY and FYNNEI. Germline trimming cut 5 bases from V and 8 bases from J; bases unmatched to any gene: 17. The CDR3 extends over 17 amino acids. The CDR3 nucleotides are TGTGCCAGCAGTCCAGAAGGACACCCGGGACAGGGGCCCGGCTACACCTTC. Translation: CASSPEGHPGQGPGYTF.

The chain employs TRBV30 and TRBJ2-7; 7 bases are a match to TRBD2. Germline lookup yields CDR1 GTSNPN and CDR2 SVGIG (reference sequence). Trimming cost V 4 bases and J 6 bases; bases outside gene matches: 15. The length of the CDR3 is 15 residues. The CDR3 reads CAWTIGGSASSEQYF. The CDR3 DNA sequence: TGTGCCTGGACCATCGGGGGGTCAGCCTCTTCCGAGCAGTACTTC.

This sequence joins TRBV6-6 and TRBJ2-2; 8 bases fit TRBD1. Per germline, CDR1 MNHNY and CDR2 SVGAGI (reference sequence). With V trimmed by 4 bases and J by 7 bases, 5 bases remained unmatched. The CDR3 is 14 amino acids. Here the CDR3 DNA reads TGTGCCAGCAGTTCGACAGGGGATATCGGGGAGCTGTTTTTT. Its translation: CASSSTGDIGELFF.

A word on this clone: Other DNA sequences in the same sample also yield this CDR3. The chain is built from TRBV19 and TRBJ2-7, with D tentatively TRBD1 (5 bases). CDR3 length: 14 amino acids. Germline loops: CDR1 LNHDA, CDR2 SQIVND (reference sequence). The germline V and J ends were trimmed by 1 base and 0 bases, with 7 bases remaining between them. The DNA for the CDR3 is TGTGCCAGTAGTATAGCTCAGGGCTCCTACGAGCAGTACTTC. Residues: CASSIAQGSYEQYF.

The gene calls are TRBV10-3 and TRBJ2-1; the D gene is possibly TRBD2 (6 bases). V was clipped by 8 bases and J by 7 bases, with 15 bases between them. Germline V lookup: CDR1 ENHRY, CDR2 SYGVKD. The CDR3 has 13 residues. CDR3 sequence reads: CAIDRGSNNEQFF. Written as DNA, the CDR3 is TGTGCCATCGACCGGGGGTCTAATAATGAGCAGTTCTTC.

This clone showed up just a few times. V gene TRBV5-4 combines with J gene TRBJ1-6, with 8 bases identical to TRBD1. The CDR3 spans 17 residues. Germline-derived CDR1 and CDR2 are SGHNT and YYREEE (reference sequence). V gave up 1 base and J gave up 6 bases; unmatched junction bases: 9. CDR3 in amino acids: CASSLFAGGDPNSPLHF. The CDR3 coding sequence is TGTGCCAGCAGCTTGTTCGCAGGGGGCGATCCTAATTCACCCCTCCACTTT.